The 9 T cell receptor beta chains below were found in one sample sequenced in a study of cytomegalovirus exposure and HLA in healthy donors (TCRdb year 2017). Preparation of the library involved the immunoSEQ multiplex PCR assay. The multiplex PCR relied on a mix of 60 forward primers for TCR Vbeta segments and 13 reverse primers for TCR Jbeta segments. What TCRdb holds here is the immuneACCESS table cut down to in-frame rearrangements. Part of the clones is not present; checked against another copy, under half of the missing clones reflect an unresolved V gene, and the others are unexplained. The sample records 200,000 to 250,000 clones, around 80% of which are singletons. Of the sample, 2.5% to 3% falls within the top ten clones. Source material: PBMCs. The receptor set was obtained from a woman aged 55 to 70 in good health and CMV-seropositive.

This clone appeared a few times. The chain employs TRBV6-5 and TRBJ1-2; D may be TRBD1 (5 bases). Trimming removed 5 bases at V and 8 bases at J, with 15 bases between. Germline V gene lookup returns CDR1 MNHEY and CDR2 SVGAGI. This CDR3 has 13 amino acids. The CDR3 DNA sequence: TGTGCCAGCAGTGACAGCTCCCGGGGGGGCTACACCTTC. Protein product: CASSDSSRGGYTF.

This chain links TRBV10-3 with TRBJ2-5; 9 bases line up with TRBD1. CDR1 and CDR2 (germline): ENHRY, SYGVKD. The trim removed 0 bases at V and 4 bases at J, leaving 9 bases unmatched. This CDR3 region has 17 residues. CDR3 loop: CAISESGTGLYAETQYF. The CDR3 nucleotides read TGTGCCATCAGTGAGTCTGGGACAGGGCTGTATGCAGAGACCCAGTACTTC.

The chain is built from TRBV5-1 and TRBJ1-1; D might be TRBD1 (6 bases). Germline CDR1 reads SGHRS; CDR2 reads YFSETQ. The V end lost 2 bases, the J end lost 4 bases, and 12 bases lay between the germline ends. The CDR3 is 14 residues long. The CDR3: CASSLQGIRTEAFF. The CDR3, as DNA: TGCGCCAGCAGCTTACAGGGTATTCGCACTGAAGCTTTCTTT.

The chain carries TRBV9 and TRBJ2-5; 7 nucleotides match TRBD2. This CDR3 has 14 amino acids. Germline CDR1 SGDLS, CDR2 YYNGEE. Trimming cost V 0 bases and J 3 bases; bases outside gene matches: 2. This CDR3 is CASSVGLAEETQYF. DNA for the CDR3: TGTGCCAGCAGCGTAGGGCTAGCGGAAGAGACCCAGTACTTC.

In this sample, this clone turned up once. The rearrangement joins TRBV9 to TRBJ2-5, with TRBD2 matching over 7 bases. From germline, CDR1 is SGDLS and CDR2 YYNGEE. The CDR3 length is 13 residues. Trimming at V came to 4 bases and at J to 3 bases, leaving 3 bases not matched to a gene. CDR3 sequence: CASSPGLEETQYF. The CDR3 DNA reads TGTGCCAGCAGCCCTGGACTAGAAGAGACCCAGTACTTC.

CDR3 nucleotides: TGTGCCAGCAAGTCAGGGGTGCACACCGGGGAGCTGTTTTTT. This translates into CASKSGVHTGELFF. This chain joins TRBV7-2 and TRBJ2-2, with D possibly being TRBD1 (6 bases). Germline V gene data show CDR1 as SGHTA and CDR2 as FQGNSA. V was shortened by 7 bases and J by 3 bases, with 12 bases between the two germline ends. The CDR3 contains 14 residues.

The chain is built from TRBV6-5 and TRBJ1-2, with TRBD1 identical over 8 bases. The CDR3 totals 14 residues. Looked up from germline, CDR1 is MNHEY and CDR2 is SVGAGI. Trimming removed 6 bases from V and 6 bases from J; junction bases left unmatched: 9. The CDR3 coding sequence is TGTGCCAGCAGACTCGACAGGGGCGTCGATGGCTACACCTTC. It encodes CASRLDRGVDGYTF.

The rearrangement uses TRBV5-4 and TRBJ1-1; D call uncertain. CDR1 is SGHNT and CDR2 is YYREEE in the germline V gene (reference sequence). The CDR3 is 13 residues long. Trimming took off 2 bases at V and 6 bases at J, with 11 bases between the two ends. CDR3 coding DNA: TGTGCCAGCAGCTTTAGAGGGTCCGCTGAAGCTTTCTTT. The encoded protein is CASSFRGSAEAFF. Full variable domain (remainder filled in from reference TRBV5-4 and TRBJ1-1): ETGVTQSPTHLIKTRGQQVTLRCSSQSGHNTVSWYQQALGQGPQFIFQYYREEENGRGNFPPRFSGLQFPNYSSELNVNALELDDSALYLCASSFRGSAEAFFGQGTRLTVV.

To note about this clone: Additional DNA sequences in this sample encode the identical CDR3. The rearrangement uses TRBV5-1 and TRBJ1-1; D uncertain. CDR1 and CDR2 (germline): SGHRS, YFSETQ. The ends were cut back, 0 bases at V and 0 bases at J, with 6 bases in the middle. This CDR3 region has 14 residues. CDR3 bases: TGCGCCAGCAGCTTGGGGAGCCTGAACACTGAAGCTTTCTTT. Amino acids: CASSLGSLNTEAFF.